Presented here are 23 T cell receptor beta chains from one specimen sequenced in a study of cytomegalovirus exposure and HLA in healthy donors (dated by TCRdb to between 2016 and 2019). Receptors were amplified or captured by the immunoSEQ multiplex PCR assay. For the multiplex PCR, a mixture combining 60 forward primers for TCR Vbeta segments and 13 reverse primers for TCR Jbeta segments was used. TCRdb took this table from immuneACCESS and kept in-frame rearrangements with V and J called. Such tables lack part of the clones; where checked against another copy, unresolved V genes explain under half of the gap, and the rest is unexplained. Across this sample there are around 200,000 clones, with roughly four fifths seen only once. Of the sample, roughly 1.5% is held by the ten largest clones. What was sequenced was PBMCs. The receptors shown here come from a man aged 45 to 65 in good health and CMV-seronegative.

Points on this clone: Sequence at one end of the junction differs from germline and may be a read error. This sequence joins TRBV7-9 and TRBJ2-4; unclear D gene. The CDR3 contains 14 residues. Germline CDR1 and CDR2: SEHNR and FQNEAQ (reference sequence). The CDR3 spells CSSSFTEAKNIQYF. CDR3 bases: TGTTCCAGCAGCTTTACAGAGGCCAAAAACATTCAGTACTTC.

This clone showed up just once. The chain joins TRBV29-1 to TRBJ1-4, with 9 bases aligning to TRBD1. V lost 4 bases, J lost 8 bases, and 2 bases stayed unmatched. The germline CDR1 and CDR2 sequences are SQVTM and ANQGSEA. This CDR3 region has 12 residues. The CDR3 DNA reads TGCAGCGTTGCTGACAGGGGGGAAAAACTGTTTTTT. It codes for CSVADRGEKLFF. Variable domain in full (rest from reference TRBV29-1 and TRBJ1-4): SAVISQKPSRDICQRGTSLTIQCQVDSQVTMMFWYRQQPGQSLTLIATANQGSEATYESGFVIDKFPISRPNLTFSTLTVSNMSPEDSSIYLCSVADRGEKLFFGSGTQLSVL.

V gene TRBV6-1 combines with J gene TRBJ1-4; D is possibly TRBD1 (5 bases). Germline values: CDR1 MNHNS, CDR2 SASEGT. V was trimmed by 2 bases and J by 8 bases, leaving 12 bases between them. CDR3 length: 14 residues. The CDR3 DNA is TGTGCCAGCAGTGAATCCTTGGGGCGGGAAAAACTGTTTTTT. Translated, it gives CASSESLGREKLFF.

In its sample, this clone was seen once. The chain uses TRBV19 and TRBJ2-1; 7 bases agree with TRBD1. This CDR3 region has 14 residues. CDR1 is LNHDA and CDR2 is SQIVND in the germline V gene (reference sequence). Trimming cost V 6 bases and J 12 bases; bases outside gene matches: 14. As DNA, the CDR3 is TGTGCCAGTAGCCCGACAGGGACCCGAGTAACGCAGTTCTTC. Protein product: CASSPTGTRVTQFF. The entire variable domain, with the rest obtained from reference TRBV19 and TRBJ2-1, is as follows: DGGITQSPKYLFRKEGQNVTLSCEQNLNHDAMYWYRQDPGQGLRLIYYSQIVNDFQKGDIAEGYSVSREKKESFPLTVTSAQKNPTAFYLCASSPTGTRVTQFFGPGTRLTVL.

The CDR3 DNA is TGCGCCAGCAAGGGACAGCCAGACACTGAAGCTTTCTTT. As protein: CASKGQPDTEAFF. The chain uses TRBV5-1 and TRBJ1-1; TRBD1 matches 7 bases. Germline V gene data show CDR1 as SGHRS and CDR2 as YFSETQ. The CDR3 length is 13 residues. V dropped 6 bases and J dropped 3; count of bases not matched to a gene: 5.

The CDR3 loop is CASSLSGPYGYTF. CDR3 DNA sequence: TGTGCCAGCAGTTTATCAGGGCCCTATGGCTACACCTTC. The chain is built from TRBV28 and TRBJ1-2; D possibly corresponds to TRBD1 (5 bases). Per germline, CDR1 MDHEN and CDR2 SYDVKM. This CDR3 is 13 amino acids long. V was cut by 1 base and J by 4 bases, with 7 bases left in between.

The chain joins TRBV19 to TRBJ2-1; D gene uncertain. The CDR3 has 16 amino acids. Trimming removed 1 base from V and 5 bases from J, with 15 bases in between. In germline, CDR1 is LNHDA, CDR2 SQIVND (reference sequence). CDR3 protein: CASSIASLERHNEQFF. In DNA, the CDR3 is TGTGCCAGTAGTATAGCAAGCCTTGAGCGACACAATGAGCAGTTCTTC. Variable domain in full (rest from reference TRBV19 and TRBJ2-1): DGGITQSPKYLFRKEGQNVTLSCEQNLNHDAMYWYRQDPGQGLRLIYYSQIVNDFQKGDIAEGYSVSREKKESFPLTVTSAQKNPTAFYLCASSIASLERHNEQFFGPGTRLTVL.

The chain employs TRBV19 and TRBJ1-6; D uncertain. Trimming took 5 bases from V and 8 from J, leaving 16 bases between them. CDR1 is LNHDA, CDR2 SQIVND, per germline (reference sequence). The CDR3 is 15 residues long. The CDR3 bases are TGTGCCAGTAGTGAGCAAGCAGCCAGGCATTCACCCCTCCACTTT. Protein: CASSEQAARHSPLHF.

V and J are TRBV4-3 and TRBJ2-1, with TRBD2 identical over 9 bases. In germline, CDR1 is LGHNA, CDR2 YSLEER. Trimming at V came to 4 bases and at J to 3 bases, leaving 10 bases not matched to a gene. The CDR3 totals 17 residues. CDR3: CASSPTGGSGSYNEQFF. The CDR3 DNA sequence: TGCGCCAGCAGCCCGACCGGAGGTAGCGGGAGCTACAATGAGCAGTTCTTC.

The chain is built from TRBV6-5 and TRBJ2-1; D is unresolved. The CDR3 runs 15 residues. The V gene lost 0 bases and the J gene lost 1 base, with 7 bases spanning the gap. Germline CDR1 is MNHEY and CDR2 is SVGAGI. In DNA form, the CDR3 reads TGTGCCAGCAGTTACTCGGGCAGTTCCTACAATGAGCAGTTCTTC. Protein product: CASSYSGSSYNEQFF.

The V and J genes are TRBV11-2 and TRBJ1-3; the match to TRBD1 covers 7 bases. The CDR3 consists of 15 residues. CDR1 and CDR2 (germline): SGHAT, FQNNGV. V shed 4 bases and J 4 bases; nucleotides not matched to a gene: 7. CDR3 amino acids: CASSSNPGQGNTIYF. The CDR3, as DNA: TGTGCCAGCAGCTCAAATCCGGGACAGGGAAACACCATATATTTT.

This chain uses TRBV10-3 with TRBJ1-6, with 11 bases that match TRBD1. CDR1 ENHRY and CDR2 SYGVKD come from the germline V gene. The CDR3 covers 16 residues. V shed 3 bases, J shed 8 bases, and the junction held 6 bases outside the gene matches. In DNA form, the CDR3 reads TGTGCCATCAGTGACCGGCTGGACAGGGGGCATTCACCCCTCCACTTT. It is translated as CAISDRLDRGHSPLHF.

This chain uses TRBV1 with TRBJ2-1; no DNA check was done on the table's D call, TRBD2. TRBV1 is a pseudogene. This CDR3 contains 15 residues. The CDR3 coding sequence is TGCACCAGCAGCCATCCCGGACTAACCTACAATGAGCAGTTCTTC. Its translation: CTSSHPGLTYNEQFF.

Regarding this clone: One junction end disagrees with the germline gene, perhaps due to a read error. The CDR3 here is CASSLAAGRGNTIYF. The CDR3 DNA follows: TGTGCTAGCAGCTTAGCTGCCGGGAGAGGAAACACCATATATTTT. This chain links TRBV7-7 with TRBJ1-3; D remains unclear. The CDR3 is 15 amino acids. The germline V gene encodes CDR1 SSHAT and CDR2 FNYEAQ (reference sequence).

The chain carries TRBV7-6 and TRBJ2-3; TRBD1 matches at 12 bases. CDR1 and CDR2 (germline): SGHVS, FNYEAQ. This CDR3 region has 17 residues. J was trimmed by 2 bases and V by 3 bases; bases with no gene match: 6. CDR3 DNA: TGTGCCAGCAGCTTTGGGACAGGGGGCGGGGCCACAGATACGCAGTATTTT. Translating gives CASSFGTGGGATDTQYF.

V gene TRBV19 combines with J gene TRBJ2-1; D is uncertain. Germline loops: CDR1 LNHDA, CDR2 SQIVND (reference sequence). V lost 3 bases and J lost 0, with 15 bases in between. CDR3 length: 17 residues. The CDR3 here is CASSMGRQAGSYNEQFF. The CDR3 coding sequence is TGTGCCAGTAGTATGGGCCGCCAGGCTGGCTCCTACAATGAGCAGTTCTTC.

The chain has TRBV7-2 and TRBJ2-2; TRBD2 agrees at 12 bases. Per the germline V gene, CDR1 is SGHTA and CDR2 is FQGNSA. The CDR3 is made up of 16 amino acids. V was clipped by 6 bases and J by 7 bases; unmatched bases: 9. The CDR3 here is CASSPPSGGAVGELFF. The CDR3 DNA reads TGTGCCAGCAGTCCCCCTAGCGGGGGGGCCGTCGGGGAGCTGTTTTTT.

V usage is TRBV5-1 and J usage is TRBJ2-5; D is perhaps TRBD2 (6 bases). V lost 0 bases to trimming and J lost 5 bases, with 11 bases between them. The CDR3 totals 14 residues. Germline V gives CDR1 SGHRS, CDR2 YFSETQ. The DNA for the CDR3 is TGCGCCAGCAGCTTGGCCGCGGGGCCGGAGACCCAGTACTTC. This translates into CASSLAAGPETQYF.

The rearrangement uses TRBV15 and TRBJ1-5; TRBD1 matches at 8 bases. There are 15 residues in the CDR3. V lost 1 base, J lost 7 bases, and 6 bases stayed unmatched. Germline CDR1 and CDR2: LNHNV and YYDKDF (reference sequence). The CDR3 DNA is TGTGCCACCAGCAGAGTAGGGGACAGGTTGCAGCCCCAGCATTTT. Encoded protein: CATSRVGDRLQPQHF.

The chain recombines TRBV9 with TRBJ1-1, with D possibly matching TRBD1 (6 bases). Trimming pared 0 bases from V and 5 bases from J, leaving 17 bases between. The CDR3 loop spans 16 amino acids. From germline, CDR1 is SGDLS and CDR2 YYNGEE. CDR3: CASSVGGTPLRTEAFF. In DNA, the CDR3 is TGTGCCAGCAGCGTAGGGGGGACACCCTTAAGGACTGAAGCTTTCTTT.

The chain recombines TRBV4-3 with TRBJ2-2, with D possibly being TRBD1 (6 bases). The germline gives CDR1 LGHNA, CDR2 YSLEER. Trimming left V 0 bases short and J 2 bases short, with 10 bases between. CDR3 length: 16 residues. The CDR3: CASSQDRQVNTGELFF. CDR3 sequence (DNA): TGCGCCAGCAGCCAAGATCGACAGGTTAACACCGGGGAGCTGTTTTTT.

This clone occurred once. J is TRBJ1-2 and V is TRBV7-9, with D possibly being TRBD1 (5 bases). V shed 1 base and J shed 7 bases, with 13 bases lying between them. The CDR3 length is 14 residues. Per germline, CDR1 SEHNR and CDR2 FQNEAQ (reference sequence). The CDR3 coding sequence is TGTGCCAGCAGCTTAGTAGTCGGGGACTCTGGCTACACCTTC. Its translation is CASSLVVGDSGYTF.

CDR3 nucleotide sequence: TGTGCCATCAAAATCAGACAGGGAAGCTATGGCTACACCTTC. Amino acid sequence: CAIKIRQGSYGYTF. This chain joins TRBV10-3 and TRBJ1-2; TRBD1 matches at 7 bases. Germline assignment: CDR1 ENHRY and CDR2 SYGVKD. The CDR3 is 14 residues long. The ends lost 7 bases at V and 4 bases at J; junction bases unmatched: 9.